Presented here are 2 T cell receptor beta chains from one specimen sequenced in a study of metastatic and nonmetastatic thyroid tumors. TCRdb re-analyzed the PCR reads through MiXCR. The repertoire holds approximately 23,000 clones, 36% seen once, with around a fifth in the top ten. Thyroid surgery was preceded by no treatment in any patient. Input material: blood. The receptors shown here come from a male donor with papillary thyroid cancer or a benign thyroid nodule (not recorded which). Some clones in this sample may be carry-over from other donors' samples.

This CDR3 is CASSSGQGAAVPNEQYF. The CDR3 coding sequence is TGCGCCAGCAGCTCCGGACAGGGGGCTGCGGTACCGAACGAGCAGTACTTC. V usage is TRBV5-1 and J usage is TRBJ2-7; 11 bases line up with TRBD1. CDR1 is SGHRS, CDR2 YFSETQ, per germline. V lost 3 bases, J lost 5 bases, and 13 bases stayed unmatched. This CDR3 spans 17 amino acids. The full variable domain, its missing parts supplied by reference TRBV5-1 and TRBJ2-7, is KAGVTQTPRYLIKTRGQQVTLSCSPISGHRSVSWYQQTPGQGLQFLFEYFSETQRNKGNFPGRFSGRQFSNSRSEMNVSTLELGDSALYLCASSSGQGAAVPNEQYFGPGTRLTVT.

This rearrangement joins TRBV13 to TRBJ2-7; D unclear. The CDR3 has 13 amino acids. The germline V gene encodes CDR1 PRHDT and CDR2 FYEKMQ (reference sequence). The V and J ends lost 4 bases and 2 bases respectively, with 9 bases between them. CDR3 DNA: TGTGCCAGCAGCTCTGCCCATCCCTACGAGCAGTACTTC. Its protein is CASSSAHPYEQYF.